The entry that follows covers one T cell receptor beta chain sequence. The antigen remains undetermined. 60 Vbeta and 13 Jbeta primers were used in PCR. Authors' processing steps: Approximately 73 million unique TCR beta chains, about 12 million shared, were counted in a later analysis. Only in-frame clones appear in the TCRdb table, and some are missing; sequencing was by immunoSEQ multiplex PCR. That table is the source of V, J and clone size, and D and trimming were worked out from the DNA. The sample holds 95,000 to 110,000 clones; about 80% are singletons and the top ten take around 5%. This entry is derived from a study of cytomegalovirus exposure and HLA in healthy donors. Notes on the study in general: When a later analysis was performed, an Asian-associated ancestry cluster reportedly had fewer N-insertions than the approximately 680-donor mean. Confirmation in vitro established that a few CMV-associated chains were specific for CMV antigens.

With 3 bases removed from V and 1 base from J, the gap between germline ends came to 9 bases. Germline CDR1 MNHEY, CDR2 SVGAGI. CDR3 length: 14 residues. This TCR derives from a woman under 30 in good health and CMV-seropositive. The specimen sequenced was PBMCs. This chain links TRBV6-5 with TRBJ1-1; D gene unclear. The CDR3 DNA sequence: TGTGCCAGCAGTTATGGACTCTGGAACACTGAAGCTTTCTTT. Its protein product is CASSYGLWNTEAFF.